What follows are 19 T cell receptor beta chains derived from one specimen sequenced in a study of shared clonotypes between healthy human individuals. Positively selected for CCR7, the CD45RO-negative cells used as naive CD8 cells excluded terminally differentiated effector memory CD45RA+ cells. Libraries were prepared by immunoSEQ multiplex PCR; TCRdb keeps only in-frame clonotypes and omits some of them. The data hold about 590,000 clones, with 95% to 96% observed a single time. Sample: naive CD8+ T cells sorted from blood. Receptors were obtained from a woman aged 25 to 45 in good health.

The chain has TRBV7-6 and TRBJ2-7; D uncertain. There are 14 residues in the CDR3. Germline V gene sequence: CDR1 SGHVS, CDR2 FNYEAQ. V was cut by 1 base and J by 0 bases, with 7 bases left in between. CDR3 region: CASSLGRSSYEQYF. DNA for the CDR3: TGTGCCAGCAGCTTAGGAAGGAGCTCCTACGAGCAGTACTTC.

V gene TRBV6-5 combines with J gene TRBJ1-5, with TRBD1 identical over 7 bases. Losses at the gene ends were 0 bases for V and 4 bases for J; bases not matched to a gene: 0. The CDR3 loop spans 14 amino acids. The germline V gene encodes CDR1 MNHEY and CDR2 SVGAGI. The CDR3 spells CASSYSGQNQPQHF. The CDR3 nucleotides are TGTGCCAGCAGTTACTCGGGACAGAATCAGCCCCAGCATTTT.

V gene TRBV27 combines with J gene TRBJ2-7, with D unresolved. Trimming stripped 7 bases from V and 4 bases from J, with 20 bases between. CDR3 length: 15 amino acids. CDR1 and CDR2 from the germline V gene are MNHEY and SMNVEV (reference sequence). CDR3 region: CASTRLWPFVYEQYF. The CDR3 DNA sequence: TGTGCCAGCACCAGATTGTGGCCGTTTGTGTACGAGCAGTACTTC.

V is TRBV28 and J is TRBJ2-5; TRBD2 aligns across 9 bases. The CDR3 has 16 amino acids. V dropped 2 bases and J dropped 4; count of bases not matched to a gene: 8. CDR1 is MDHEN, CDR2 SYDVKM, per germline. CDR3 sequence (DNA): TGTGCCAGCAGTTTAGTTCCAGCGGGAGGTAGAGAGACCCAGTACTTC. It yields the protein CASSLVPAGGRETQYF.

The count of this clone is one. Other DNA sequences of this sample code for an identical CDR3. CDR3 in amino acids: CASSQGTGVSEQYF. The DNA for the CDR3 is TGCGCCAGCAGCCAAGGGACAGGGGTCTCCGAGCAGTACTTC. The rearrangement joins TRBV4-1 to TRBJ2-7; TRBD1 agrees at 9 bases. V lost 1 base, J lost 6 bases, and 4 bases stayed unmatched. The CDR3 is 14 residues long. Germline CDR1 MGHRA, CDR2 YSYEKL.

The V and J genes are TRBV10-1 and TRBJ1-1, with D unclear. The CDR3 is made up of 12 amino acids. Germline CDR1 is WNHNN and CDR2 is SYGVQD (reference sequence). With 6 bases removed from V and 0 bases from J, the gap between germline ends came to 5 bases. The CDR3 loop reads CASRGLNTEAFF. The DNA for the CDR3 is TGCGCCAGCAGAGGGCTGAACACTGAAGCTTTCTTT.

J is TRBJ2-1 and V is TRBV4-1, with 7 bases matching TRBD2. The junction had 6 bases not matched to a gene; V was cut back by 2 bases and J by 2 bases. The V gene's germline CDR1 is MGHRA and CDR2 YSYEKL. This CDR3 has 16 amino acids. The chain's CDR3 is CASSQPAGSPYNEQFF. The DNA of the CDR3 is TGCGCCAGCAGCCAACCAGCGGGAAGCCCCTACAATGAGCAGTTCTTC.

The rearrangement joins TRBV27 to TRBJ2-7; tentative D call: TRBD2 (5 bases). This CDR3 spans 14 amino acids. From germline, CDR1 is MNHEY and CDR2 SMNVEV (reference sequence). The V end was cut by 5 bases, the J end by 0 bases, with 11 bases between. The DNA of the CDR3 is TGTGCCAGCAGTCCCCGGGAAAGCTCCTACGAGCAGTACTTC. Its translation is CASSPRESSYEQYF.

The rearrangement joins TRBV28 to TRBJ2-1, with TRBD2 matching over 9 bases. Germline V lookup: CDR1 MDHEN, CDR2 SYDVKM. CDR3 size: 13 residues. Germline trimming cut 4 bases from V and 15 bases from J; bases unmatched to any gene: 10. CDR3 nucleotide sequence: TGTGCCAGCAGTTATTATTCGACTAGCGGTATGTTCTTC. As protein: CASSYYSTSGMFF. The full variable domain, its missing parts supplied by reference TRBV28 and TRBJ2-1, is DVKVTQSSRYLVKRTGEKVFLECVQDMDHENMFWYRQDPGLGLRLIYFSYDVKMKEKGDIPEGYSVSREKKERFSLILESASTNQTSMYLCASSYYSTSGMFFGPGTRLTVL.

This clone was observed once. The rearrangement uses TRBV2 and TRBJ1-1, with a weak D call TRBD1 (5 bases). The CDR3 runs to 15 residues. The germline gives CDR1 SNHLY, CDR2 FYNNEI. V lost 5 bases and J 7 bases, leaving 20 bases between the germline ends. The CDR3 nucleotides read TGTGCCAGCAGTACCCGCGGGGGAACGGGGTTTGAAGCTTTCTTT. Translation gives CASSTRGGTGFEAFF.

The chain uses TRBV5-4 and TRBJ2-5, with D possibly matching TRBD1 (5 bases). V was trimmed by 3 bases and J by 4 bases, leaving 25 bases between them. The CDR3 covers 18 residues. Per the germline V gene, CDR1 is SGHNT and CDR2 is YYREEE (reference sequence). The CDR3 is CASSSRALLGHEIETQYF. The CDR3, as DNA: TGTGCCAGCAGCTCCCGAGCCCTCCTCGGACACGAGATAGAGACCCAGTACTTC.

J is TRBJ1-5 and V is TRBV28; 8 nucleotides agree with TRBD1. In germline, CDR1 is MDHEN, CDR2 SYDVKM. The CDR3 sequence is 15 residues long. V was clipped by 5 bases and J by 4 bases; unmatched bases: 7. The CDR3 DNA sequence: TGTGCCAGCAGTATCTCGGACAGGGCAAATCAGCCCCAGCATTTT. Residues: CASSISDRANQPQHF.

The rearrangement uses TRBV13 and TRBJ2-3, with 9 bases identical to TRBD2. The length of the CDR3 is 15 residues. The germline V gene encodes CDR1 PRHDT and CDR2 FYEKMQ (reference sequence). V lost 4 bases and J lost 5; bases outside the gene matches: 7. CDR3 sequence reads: CASSSRTSDLDTQYF. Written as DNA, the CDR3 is TGTGCCAGCAGCTCTCGGACTAGCGACTTAGATACGCAGTATTTT.

CDR3 in DNA: TGTGCCAGCAGTTTGGGGCCCGGGCGTACCTACGAGCAGTACTTC. This translates into CASSLGPGRTYEQYF. The genes are TRBV27 and TRBJ2-7; D might be TRBD1 (5 bases). CDR1 MNHEY and CDR2 SMNVEV come from the germline V gene (reference sequence). Trimming pared 3 bases from V and 2 bases from J, leaving 14 bases between. The CDR3 spans 15 residues.

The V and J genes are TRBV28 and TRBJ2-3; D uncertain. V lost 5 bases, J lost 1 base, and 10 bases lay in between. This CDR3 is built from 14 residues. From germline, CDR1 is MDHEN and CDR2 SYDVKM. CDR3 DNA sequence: TGTGCCAGCAGTCCCCTTACTCGCACAGATACGCAGTATTTT. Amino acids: CASSPLTRTDTQYF.

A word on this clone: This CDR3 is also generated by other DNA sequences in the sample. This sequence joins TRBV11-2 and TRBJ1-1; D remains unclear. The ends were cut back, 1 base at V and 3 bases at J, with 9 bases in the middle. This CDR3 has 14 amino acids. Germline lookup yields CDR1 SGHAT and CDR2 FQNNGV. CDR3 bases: TGTGCCAGCAGCTTAGCTGGGAAAGACACTGAAGCTTTCTTT. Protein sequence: CASSLAGKDTEAFF.

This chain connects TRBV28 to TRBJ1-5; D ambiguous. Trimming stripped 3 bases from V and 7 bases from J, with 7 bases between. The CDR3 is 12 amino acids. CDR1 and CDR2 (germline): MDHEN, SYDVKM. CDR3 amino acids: CASSFEGQPQHF. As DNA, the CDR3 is TGTGCCAGCAGTTTTGAGGGACAGCCCCAGCATTTT.

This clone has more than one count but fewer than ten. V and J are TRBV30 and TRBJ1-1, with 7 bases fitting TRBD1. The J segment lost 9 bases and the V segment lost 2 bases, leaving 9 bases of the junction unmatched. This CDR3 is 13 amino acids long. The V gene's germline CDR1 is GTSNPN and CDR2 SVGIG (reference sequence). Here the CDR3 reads CAWSLLDRSKAFF. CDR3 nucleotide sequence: TGTGCCTGGAGTCTTCTGGACAGGTCCAAAGCTTTCTTT.

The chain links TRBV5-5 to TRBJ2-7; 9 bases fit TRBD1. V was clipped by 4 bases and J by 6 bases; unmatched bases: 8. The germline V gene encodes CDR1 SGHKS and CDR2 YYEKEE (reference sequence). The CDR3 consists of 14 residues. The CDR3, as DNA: TGTGCCAGCAGCAGAGGGGACAGGGTCTTCGAGCAGTACTTC. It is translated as CASSRGDRVFEQYF. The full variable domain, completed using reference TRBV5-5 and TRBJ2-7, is DAGVTQSPTHLIKTRGQQVTLRCSPISGHKSVSWYQQVLGQGPQFIFQYYEKEERGRGNFPDRFSARQFPNYSSELNVNALLLGDSALYLCASSRGDRVFEQYFGPGTRLTVT.